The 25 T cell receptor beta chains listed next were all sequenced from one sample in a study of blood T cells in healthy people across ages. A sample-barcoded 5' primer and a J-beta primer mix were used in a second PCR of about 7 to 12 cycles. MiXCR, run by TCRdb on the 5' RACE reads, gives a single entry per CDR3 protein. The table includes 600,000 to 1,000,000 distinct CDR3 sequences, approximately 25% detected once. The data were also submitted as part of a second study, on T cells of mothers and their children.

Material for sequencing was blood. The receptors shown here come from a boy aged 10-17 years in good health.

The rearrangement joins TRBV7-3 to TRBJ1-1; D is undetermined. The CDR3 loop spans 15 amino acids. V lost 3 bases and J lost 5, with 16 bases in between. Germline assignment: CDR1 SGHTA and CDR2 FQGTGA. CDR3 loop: CASSFVRAQDTEAFF. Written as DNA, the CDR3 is TGTGCCAGCAGCTTCGTCCGGGCCCAGGATACTGAAGCTTTCTTT.

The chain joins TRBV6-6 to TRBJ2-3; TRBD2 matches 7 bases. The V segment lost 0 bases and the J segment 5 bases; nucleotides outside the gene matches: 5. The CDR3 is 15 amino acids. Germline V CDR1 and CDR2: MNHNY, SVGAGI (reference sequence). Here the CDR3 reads CASSYSAGAVDTQYF. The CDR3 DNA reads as TGTGCCAGCAGTTACTCGGCGGGAGCGGTAGATACGCAGTATTTT.

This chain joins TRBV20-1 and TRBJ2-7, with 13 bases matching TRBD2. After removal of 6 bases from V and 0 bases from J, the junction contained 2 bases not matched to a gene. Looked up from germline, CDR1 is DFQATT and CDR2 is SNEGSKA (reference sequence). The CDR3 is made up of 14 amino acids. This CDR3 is CSATSGRSSYEQYF. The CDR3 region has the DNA TGCAGTGCGACTAGCGGGAGGAGCTCCTACGAGCAGTACTTC.

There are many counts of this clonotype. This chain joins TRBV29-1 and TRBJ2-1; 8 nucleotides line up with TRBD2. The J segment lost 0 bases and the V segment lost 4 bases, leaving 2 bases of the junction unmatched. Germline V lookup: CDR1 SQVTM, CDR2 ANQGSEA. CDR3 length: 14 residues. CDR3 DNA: TGCAGCGTTGCCGGGGGGGACTCCTACAATGAGCAGTTCTTC. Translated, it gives CSVAGGDSYNEQFF.

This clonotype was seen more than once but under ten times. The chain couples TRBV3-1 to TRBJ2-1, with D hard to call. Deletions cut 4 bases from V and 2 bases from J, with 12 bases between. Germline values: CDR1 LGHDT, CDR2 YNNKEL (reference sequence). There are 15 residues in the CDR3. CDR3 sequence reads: CASSPEGFTYNEQFF. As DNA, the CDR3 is TGTGCCAGCAGCCCCGAAGGGTTCACCTACAATGAGCAGTTCTTC.

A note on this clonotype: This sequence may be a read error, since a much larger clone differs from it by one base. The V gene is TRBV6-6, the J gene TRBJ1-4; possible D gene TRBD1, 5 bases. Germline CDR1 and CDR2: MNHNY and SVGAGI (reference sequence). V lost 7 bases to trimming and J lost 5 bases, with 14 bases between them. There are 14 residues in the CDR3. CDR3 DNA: TGTGCCAGCATTAATGGACACACGAATGAAAAACTGTTTTTT. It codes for CASINGHTNEKLFF.

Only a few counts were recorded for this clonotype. CDR3 nucleotide sequence: TGTGCCAGCAGCGGCCAAGCGGGGGCCGGTGAGCAGTTCTTC. The encoded protein is CASSGQAGAGEQFF. This chain uses TRBV7-3 with TRBJ2-1; 8 nucleotides agree with TRBD2. This CDR3 spans 14 amino acids. Unmatched junction bases numbered 9, after V lost 5 bases and J lost 9 bases. Germline values: CDR1 SGHTA, CDR2 FQGTGA.

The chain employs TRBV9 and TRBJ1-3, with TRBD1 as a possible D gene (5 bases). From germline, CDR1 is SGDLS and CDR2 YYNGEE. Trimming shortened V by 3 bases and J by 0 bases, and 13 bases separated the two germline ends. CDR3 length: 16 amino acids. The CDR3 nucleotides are TGTGCCAGCAGCGCGGACACCACGGGCTCTGGAAACACCATATATTTT. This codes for CASSADTTGSGNTIYF.

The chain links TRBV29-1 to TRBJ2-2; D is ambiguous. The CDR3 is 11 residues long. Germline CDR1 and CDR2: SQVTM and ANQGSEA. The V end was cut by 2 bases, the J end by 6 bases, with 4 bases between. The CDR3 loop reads CSVEQAGELFF. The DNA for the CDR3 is TGCAGCGTTGAACAAGCCGGGGAGCTGTTTTTT.

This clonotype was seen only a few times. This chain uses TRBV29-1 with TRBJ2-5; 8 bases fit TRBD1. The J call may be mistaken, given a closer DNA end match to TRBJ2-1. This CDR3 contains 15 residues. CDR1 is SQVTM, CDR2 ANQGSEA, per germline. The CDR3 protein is CSVEVGGQGYLEQFF. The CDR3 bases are TGCAGCGTTGAAGTAGGCGGACAGGGATACTTGGAGCAGTTCTTC.

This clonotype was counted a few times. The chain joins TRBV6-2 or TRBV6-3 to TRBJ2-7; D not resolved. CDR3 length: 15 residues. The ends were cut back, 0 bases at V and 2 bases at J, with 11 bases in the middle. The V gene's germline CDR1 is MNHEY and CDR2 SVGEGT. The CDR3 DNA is TGTGCCAGCAGTTACTCGGTAACACAAGCCTACGAGCAGTACTTC. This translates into CASSYSVTQAYEQYF.

The CDR3 coding sequence is TGCAGCGTCCGCACAGGGTTAAACACTGAAGCTTTCTTT. Its translation is CSVRTGLNTEAFF. The V call is TRBV29-1, the J call TRBJ1-1, with a weak D call TRBD1 (6 bases). In germline, CDR1 is SQVTM, CDR2 ANQGSEA. The CDR3 spans 13 residues. Trimming stripped 6 bases from V and 2 bases from J, with 13 bases between.

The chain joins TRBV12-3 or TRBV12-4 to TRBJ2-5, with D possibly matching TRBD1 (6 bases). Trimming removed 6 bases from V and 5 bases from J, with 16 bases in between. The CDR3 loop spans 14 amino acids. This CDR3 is CASRPSGTSETQYF. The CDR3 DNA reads TGTGCCAGCAGGCCCTCCGGGACATCGGAGACCCAGTACTTC.

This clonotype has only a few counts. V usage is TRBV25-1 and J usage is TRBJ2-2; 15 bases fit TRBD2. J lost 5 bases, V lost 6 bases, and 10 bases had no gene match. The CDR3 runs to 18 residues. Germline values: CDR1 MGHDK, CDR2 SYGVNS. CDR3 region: CASRRTSGRAEGTGELFF. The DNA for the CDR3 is TGTGCCAGCAGGCGGACTAGCGGGAGGGCCGAGGGTACCGGGGAGCTGTTTTTT.

The CDR3 protein is CSAEWRGQETQYF. CDR3 sequence (DNA): TGCAGTGCTGAGTGGAGGGGGCAAGAGACCCAGTACTTC. This chain connects TRBV20-1 to TRBJ2-5; D is possibly TRBD1 or TRBD2 (6 bases each). CDR1 is DFQATT and CDR2 is SNEGSKA in the germline V gene (reference sequence). The CDR3 is made up of 13 amino acids. V lost 5 bases and J lost 2, with 12 bases in between.

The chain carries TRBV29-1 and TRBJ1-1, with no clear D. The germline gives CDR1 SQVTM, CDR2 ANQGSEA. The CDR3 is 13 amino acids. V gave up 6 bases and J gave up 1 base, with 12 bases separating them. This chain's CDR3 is CSVWPWGNTEAFF. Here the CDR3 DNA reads TGCAGCGTATGGCCCTGGGGGAACACTGAAGCTTTCTTT.

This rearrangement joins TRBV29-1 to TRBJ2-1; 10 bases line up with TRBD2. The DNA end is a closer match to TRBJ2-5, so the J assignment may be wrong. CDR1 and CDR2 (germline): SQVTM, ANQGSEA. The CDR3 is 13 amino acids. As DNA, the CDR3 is TGCAGCGTCCTAACTAGCGGGGTGGAGACCCAGTACTTC. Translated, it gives CSVLTSGVETQYF.

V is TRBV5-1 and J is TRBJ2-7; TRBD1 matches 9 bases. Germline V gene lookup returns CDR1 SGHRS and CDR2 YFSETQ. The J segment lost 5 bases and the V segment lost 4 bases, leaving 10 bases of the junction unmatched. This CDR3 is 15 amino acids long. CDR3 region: CASSHVRDRAHEQYF. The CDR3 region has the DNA TGCGCCAGCAGCCACGTCCGGGACAGGGCCCACGAGCAGTACTTC. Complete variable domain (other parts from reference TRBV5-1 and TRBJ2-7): KAGVTQTPRYLIKTRGQQVTLSCSPISGHRSVSWYQQTPGQGLQFLFEYFSETQRNKGNFPGRFSGRQFSNSRSEMNVSTLELGDSALYLCASSHVRDRAHEQYFGPGTRLTVT.

The CDR3 is CASSYSVTGGIYNEQFF. CDR3 DNA: TGTGCCAGCAGTTACTCGGTTACGGGAGGGATCTACAATGAGCAGTTCTTC. The chain employs TRBV6-2 or TRBV6-3 and TRBJ2-1, with TRBD2 matching 8 bases. The CDR3 covers 17 residues. Unmatched junction bases numbered 7, after V lost 0 bases and J lost 3 bases. Germline V gives CDR1 MNHEY, CDR2 SVGEGT.

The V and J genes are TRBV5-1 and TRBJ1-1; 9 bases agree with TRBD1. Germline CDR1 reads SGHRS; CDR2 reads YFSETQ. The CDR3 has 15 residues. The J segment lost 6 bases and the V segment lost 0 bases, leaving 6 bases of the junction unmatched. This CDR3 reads CASSLGDRDMAEAFF. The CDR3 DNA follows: TGCGCCAGCAGCTTGGGGGACAGGGACATGGCTGAAGCTTTCTTT.

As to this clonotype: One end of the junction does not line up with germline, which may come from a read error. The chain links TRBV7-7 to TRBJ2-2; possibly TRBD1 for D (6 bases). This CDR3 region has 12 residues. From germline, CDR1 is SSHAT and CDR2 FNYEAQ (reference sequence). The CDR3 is CASSYRAGELFF. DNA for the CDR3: TGTGCTAGCAGCTACAGGGCCGGGGAGCTGTTTTTT. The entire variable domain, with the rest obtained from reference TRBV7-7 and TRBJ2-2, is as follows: GAGVSQSPRYKVTKRGQDVTLRCDPISSHATLYWYQQALGQGPEFLTYFNYEAQPDKSGLPSDRFSAERPEGSISTLTIQRTEQRDSAMYRCASSYRAGELFFGEGSRLTVL.

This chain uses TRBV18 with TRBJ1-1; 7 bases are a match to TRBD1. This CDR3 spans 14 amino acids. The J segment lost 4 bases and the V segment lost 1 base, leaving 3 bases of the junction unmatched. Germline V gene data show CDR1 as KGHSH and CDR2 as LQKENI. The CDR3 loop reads CASSPLQGVTEAFF. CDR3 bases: TGTGCCAGCTCACCACTGCAGGGGGTCACTGAAGCTTTCTTT.

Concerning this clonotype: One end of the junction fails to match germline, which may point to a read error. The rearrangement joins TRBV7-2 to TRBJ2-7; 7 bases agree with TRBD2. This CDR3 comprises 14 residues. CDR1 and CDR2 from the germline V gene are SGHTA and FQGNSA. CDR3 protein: CASSLGGSVYEQYF. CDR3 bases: TGCGCCAGCAGCTTGGGGGGGTCGGTCTACGAGCAGTACTTC.

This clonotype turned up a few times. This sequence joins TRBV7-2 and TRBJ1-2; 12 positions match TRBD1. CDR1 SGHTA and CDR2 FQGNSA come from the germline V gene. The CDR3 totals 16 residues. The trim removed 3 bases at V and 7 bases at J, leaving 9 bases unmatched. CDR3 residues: CASSLGPGTGGFGYTF. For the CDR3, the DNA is TGTGCCAGCAGCTTGGGTCCCGGGACAGGGGGCTTTGGCTACACCTTC.

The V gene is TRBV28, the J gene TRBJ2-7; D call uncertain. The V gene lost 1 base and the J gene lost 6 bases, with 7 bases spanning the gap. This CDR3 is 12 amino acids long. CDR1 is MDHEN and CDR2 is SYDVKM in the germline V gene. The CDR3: CASSLSSSEQYF. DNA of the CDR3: TGTGCCAGCAGTTTATCCAGCTCCGAGCAGTACTTC.